Presented here are 26 T cell receptor beta chains from one specimen sequenced in a study of OX40 agonist ivuxolimab in advanced cancers. Data came from immunoSEQ multiplex PCR; TCRdb stores just in-frame clones and leaves some out. The sample shows almost 45,000 clones, 88% of them seen only once. Here the sequenced sample was CD4+ or CD8+ T cells sorted from blood, taken in a trial of the OX40 agonist ivuxolimab. The receptor source for this set is an adult with an advanced solid tumor such as melanoma, head and neck, liver or kidney cancer.

CDR3 DNA: TGTGCTAGTGGTACCCCAGGGACAGGGGAATCCTACGAGCAGTACGTC. It is translated as CASGTPGTGESYEQYV. This rearrangement joins TRBV12-5 to TRBJ2-7; TRBD1 aligns across 10 bases. The CDR3 is 16 residues long. Germline V CDR1 and CDR2: LGHNT, FRNRAP. J lost 1 base, V lost 5 bases, and 8 bases had no gene match.

This rearrangement joins TRBV19 to TRBJ2-5; D gene unclear. The length of the CDR3 is 14 residues. Germline values: CDR1 LNHDA, CDR2 SQIVND (reference sequence). Trimming took off 5 bases at V and 4 bases at J, with 14 bases between the two ends. The CDR3 protein is CASSAPGLRETQYF. CDR3 in DNA: TGTGCCAGTAGTGCCCCCGGGCTAAGAGAGACCCAGTACTTC.

This clone was seen a single time. The chain is built from TRBV7-6 and TRBJ1-4, with TRBD1 matching over 7 bases. The V segment lost 5 bases and the J segment 10 bases; nucleotides outside the gene matches: 10. The CDR3 runs 14 residues. Germline CDR1 reads SGHVS; CDR2 reads FNYEAQ. CDR3 loop: CASSPDRERGKLFF. CDR3 DNA: TGTGCCAGCAGCCCAGACAGGGAAAGGGGAAAACTGTTTTTT.

V and J are TRBV5-4 and TRBJ1-1; weak D call: TRBD1 (5 bases). This CDR3 is 11 amino acids long. V lost 4 bases to trimming and J lost 8 bases, with 9 bases between them. In germline, CDR1 is SGHNT, CDR2 YYREEE (reference sequence). The CDR3 reads CASSGNREAFF. The CDR3 DNA reads TGTGCCAGCAGCGGTAACAGGGAAGCTTTCTTT.

The chain couples TRBV4-1 to TRBJ2-5, with a possible D match to TRBD1 (6 bases). The CDR3 loop spans 13 amino acids. Trimming cost V 3 bases and J 4 bases, with 9 bases left between them. CDR1 and CDR2 from the germline V gene are MGHRA and YSYEKL. The CDR3 nucleotides read TGCGCCAGCAGCCATGCCAGGGGAGAGACCCAGTACTTC. It specifies CASSHARGETQYF.

CDR3 coding DNA: TGTGCCAGCAGTTACTCGACATTGGCCGTAAACACTGAAGCTTTCTTT. Translated, it gives CASSYSTLAVNTEAFF. The chain employs TRBV6-6 and TRBJ1-1; D not resolved. The germline CDR1 and CDR2 sequences are MNHNY and SVGAGI (reference sequence). The CDR3 is 16 amino acids. V dropped 0 bases and J dropped 2 bases, with 13 bases sitting between them.

The V gene is TRBV7-9, the J gene TRBJ1-6; no firm D call. The germline V gene encodes CDR1 SEHNR and CDR2 FQNEAQ (reference sequence). Trimming took 6 bases from V and 3 from J, leaving 6 bases between them. The CDR3 is made up of 13 amino acids. The CDR3 DNA reads TGTGCCAGCAGTCTTGGCTATAATTCACCCCTCCACTTT. As protein: CASSLGYNSPLHF.

This chain uses TRBV7-9 with TRBJ2-1, with a weak D call TRBD1 (6 bases). Germline values: CDR1 SEHNR, CDR2 FQNEAQ (reference sequence). V was clipped by 2 bases and J by 5 bases, with 16 bases between them. The CDR3 is made up of 16 amino acids. The CDR3 is CASSLTPTGLDNEQFF. The CDR3 bases are TGTGCCAGCAGCTTAACCCCAACAGGGCTAGACAATGAGCAGTTCTTC.

The sample holds a few counts of this clone. The V call is TRBV11-2, the J call TRBJ2-5; 8 nucleotides align to TRBD2. CDR1 and CDR2 (germline): SGHAT, FQNNGV. V lost 6 bases to trimming and J lost 5 bases; unmatched junction nucleotides: 17. This CDR3 region has 17 residues. In nucleotides, the CDR3 is TGTGCCAGCAGTCATAGGGGTAGCGGGGCGCGTGATGAGACCCAGTACTTC. This codes for CASSHRGSGARDETQYF.

This clone was seen a handful of times. CDR3 residues: CASSGRGGSETQYF. The CDR3 nucleotides are TGCGCCAGCAGCGGCAGGGGAGGGTCAGAGACCCAGTACTTC. The chain joins TRBV5-1 to TRBJ2-5; tentatively, D is TRBD2 (7 bases). V was clipped by 4 bases and J by 4 bases, with 14 bases between them. CDR1 SGHRS and CDR2 YFSETQ come from the germline V gene. The CDR3 extends over 14 amino acids. The whole variable domain, remainder taken from reference TRBV5-1 and TRBJ2-5, is KAGVTQTPRYLIKTRGQQVTLSCSPISGHRSVSWYQQTPGQGLQFLFEYFSETQRNKGNFPGRFSGRQFSNSRSEMNVSTLELGDSALYLCASSGRGGSETQYFGPGTRLLVL.

This clone was seen a single time. V gene TRBV5-4 combines with J gene TRBJ1-2; 7 positions match TRBD1. CDR1 and CDR2 from the germline V gene are SGHNT and YYREEE (reference sequence). The length of the CDR3 is 16 residues. Trimming at V came to 6 bases and at J to 1 base, leaving 12 bases not matched to a gene. The DNA for the CDR3 is TGTGCCAGCAACCAGATTGACAGGGCTGATAACTATGGCTACACCTTC. Its translation is CASNQIDRADNYGYTF.

The table lists this clone with a count of one. The genes are TRBV9 and TRBJ2-2, with 7 bases that match TRBD1. The CDR3 is 15 residues long. The ends lost 1 base at V and 3 bases at J; junction bases unmatched: 3. Germline V CDR1 and CDR2: SGDLS, YYNGEE. In DNA, the CDR3 is TGTGCCAGCAGCGTATTACAGGGGTACACCGGGGAGCTGTTTTTT. Its protein product is CASSVLQGYTGELFF.

This chain uses TRBV29-1 with TRBJ1-1; D call uncertain. Trimming took off 2 bases at V and 1 base at J, with 11 bases between the two ends. The CDR3 extends over 14 amino acids. Germline-derived CDR1 and CDR2 are SQVTM and ANQGSEA. CDR3 sequence (DNA): TGCAGCGTTGAAAGTGGGTCAGGGAACACTGAAGCTTTCTTT. Translating it yields CSVESGSGNTEAFF.

The rearrangement links TRBV4-1 to TRBJ1-3, with 7 bases aligning to TRBD1. Germline lookup yields CDR1 MGHRA and CDR2 YSYEKL. The CDR3 is 19 amino acids. The trim removed 3 bases at V and 0 bases at J, leaving 14 bases unmatched. The CDR3 is CASSHTPMTGPSSGNTIYF. DNA of the CDR3: TGCGCCAGCAGCCACACGCCGATGACAGGGCCCTCCTCTGGAAACACCATATATTTT.

The genes are TRBV7-6 and TRBJ1-5; D not resolved. V lost 0 bases and J 3 bases, leaving 15 bases between the germline ends. Germline assignment: CDR1 SGHVS and CDR2 FNYEAQ. This CDR3 has 17 residues. The CDR3 coding sequence is TGTGCCAGCAGCTTAGCGAGCACTCCCGGGTACAATCAGCCCCAGCATTTT. Translation: CASSLASTPGYNQPQHF.

This chain uses TRBV7-9 with TRBJ2-3, with 9 nucleotides matching TRBD2. This CDR3 contains 16 residues. CDR1 is SEHNR, CDR2 FQNEAQ, per germline (reference sequence). Trimming cost V 0 bases and J 1 base; bases outside gene matches: 2. As DNA, the CDR3 is TGTGCCAGCAGCTTAGCGCGACTAGCGGGCACAGATACGCAGTATTTT. Its translation is CASSLARLAGTDTQYF.

J is TRBJ2-3 and V is TRBV7-2; 10 bases align to TRBD2. This CDR3 region has 14 residues. V trimming: 7 bases; J trimming: 5 bases; junction bases outside the gene matches: 6. Germline V lookup: CDR1 SGHTA, CDR2 FQGNSA. DNA for the CDR3: TGTGCCAGCATACATAGCGGGGGGTTAGATACGCAGTATTTT. This codes for CASIHSGGLDTQYF.

The chain carries TRBV6-5 and TRBJ1-1; no definite D call. In germline, CDR1 is MNHEY, CDR2 SVGAGI. This CDR3 is built from 13 residues. Trimming left V 0 bases short and J 3 bases short, with 5 bases between. The CDR3 sequence: CASSYSADTEAFF. CDR3 bases: TGTGCCAGCAGTTACTCGGCCGACACTGAAGCTTTCTTT.

The CDR3 loop is CASRTVMNTEAFF. The CDR3 DNA sequence: TGTGCCAGCAGGACAGTCATGAACACTGAAGCTTTCTTT. The chain employs TRBV13 and TRBJ1-1, with TRBD1 as a possible D gene (5 bases). This CDR3 comprises 13 residues. Per germline, CDR1 PRHDT and CDR2 FYEKMQ (reference sequence). V was cut by 6 bases and J by 0 bases, with 8 bases left in between. The full variable domain, completed using reference TRBV13 and TRBJ1-1, is AAGVIQSPRHLIKEKRETATLKCYPIPRHDTVYWYQQGPGQDPQFLISFYEKMQSDKGSIPDRFSAQQFSDYHSELNMSSLELGDSALYFCASRTVMNTEAFFGQGTRLTVV.

The chain carries TRBV4-2 and TRBJ2-5, with D uncertain. The end of the DNA fits TRBJ2-7 better, so the J call may be wrong. This CDR3 spans 13 amino acids. Germline CDR1 LGHNA, CDR2 YNFKEQ. The CDR3 protein is CASSQGRPYEQYF. CDR3 DNA: TGTGCCAGCAGCCAGGGTAGACCCTACGAGCAGTACTTC.

Notes on this clone: This sample includes further DNA sequences coding for the same CDR3. The chain employs TRBV4-3 and TRBJ2-7; weak D call: TRBD1 (5 bases). Between the trimmed V and J ends, which lost 1 base and 3 bases, there was a span of 7 bases. The CDR3 spans 13 residues. The V gene's germline CDR1 is LGHNA and CDR2 YSLEER. Here the CDR3 reads CASSQAQGYEQYF. The CDR3 coding sequence is TGCGCCAGCAGCCAAGCCCAGGGCTACGAGCAGTACTTC.

The chain joins TRBV27 to TRBJ2-5, with D perhaps TRBD2 (5 bases). CDR1 is MNHEY, CDR2 SMNVEV, per germline (reference sequence). This CDR3 spans 13 amino acids. V was pared by 5 bases and J by 1 base, with 8 bases between. CDR3 nucleotide sequence: TGTGCCAGCAGTCTAGAGGGCCAAGAGACCCAGTACTTC. Residues: CASSLEGQETQYF.

The V gene is TRBV10-1, the J gene TRBJ2-5; D gene unclear. Germline values: CDR1 WNHNN, CDR2 SYGVQD (reference sequence). Trimming took 0 bases from V and 5 from J, leaving 10 bases between them. CDR3 length: 14 amino acids. The CDR3 here is CASSESGPKETQYF. The CDR3 DNA is TGCGCCAGCAGTGAGTCTGGGCCGAAGGAGACCCAGTACTTC.

This sequence joins TRBV4-2 and TRBJ2-7, with D perhaps TRBD2 (6 bases). The V end lost 3 bases, the J end lost 8 bases, and 8 bases lay between the germline ends. The germline V gene encodes CDR1 LGHNA and CDR2 YNFKEQ. CDR3 length: 11 amino acids. The CDR3 spells CASSQGGKQYF. Here the CDR3 DNA reads TGTGCCAGCAGCCAGGGGGGAAAGCAGTACTTC.

V and J are TRBV29-1 and TRBJ2-7; 7 bases are a match to TRBD2. Unmatched junction bases numbered 6, after V lost 4 bases and J lost 6 bases. The CDR3 spans 12 residues. Germline loops: CDR1 SQVTM, CDR2 ANQGSEA. CDR3 amino acids: CSVVLREGEQYV. The CDR3 bases are TGCAGCGTTGTTTTAAGGGAGGGCGAGCAGTACGTC.

The chain joins TRBV28 to TRBJ1-1; the D gene is possibly TRBD1 (5 bases). The CDR3 loop spans 14 amino acids. V shed 6 bases and J shed 3 bases, with 14 bases lying between them. Germline CDR1 and CDR2: MDHEN and SYDVKM. The CDR3 DNA follows: TGTGCCAGCAGCCTGACGGGGGACTACACTGAAGCTTTCTTT. This encodes CASSLTGDYTEAFF.